This T cell receptor beta chain comes out of a study of T-cell reconstitution after alpha-beta-depleted transplantation in children (dated by TCRdb to about 2016). Notes on the research overall: T-cell immune reconstitution after TCRalphabeta/CD19-depleted allogeneic hematopoietic cell transplantation in children was quantitatively tracked in the study by means of TCR repertoire profiling.

The treatment or condition label for this specimen denotes: allogeneic hematopoietic cell transplantation with graft depleted of TCRalphabeta T cells and CD19 B cells. The children who served as transplant recipients had been given grafts of TCRalphabeta/CD19-depleted allogeneic hematopoietic cells. Libraries were constructed by PCR. The data were produced on an Illumina HiSeq 2500. TCR libraries were prepared with molecular barcoding, using unique molecular identifiers to normalize TCRbeta repertoire quantification. TCRdb trimmed public reads at Q25 via fastp, called clones via MiXCR and kept in-frame beta chains. Under each unique CDR3 protein, matching rows form one entry showing the most common genes and DNA. For this sample the table gives about 830,000 distinct CDR3 sequences, of which 16% were detected only once. Roughly 5% of the sample belongs to the ten largest clones. Study-level results and caveats: Hyperexpanded clone frequencies declined over subsequent months; after one year, T-cell counts and TCRbeta diversity were mostly attributed to newly produced T cells. The apparently early recovery of alphabetaT-cell counts about two months after transplant reportedly depended on only several hundred rapidly expanded clones that came from non-depleted graft cells. In some patients, high TCRbeta diversity at day 60 was attributed to recipient T cells and intrathymic progenitors that had survived conditioning.

Ten or more counts support this clonotype. There is no known antigen for this receptor. The sample holds no much larger clone one base away, and base qualities are not on file. The clonotype comes from a male patient between 5 and 17 years old who had a stem cell transplant for acute lymphoblastic leukemia, so the T cells may come from the graft donor. The material sequenced was PBMCs, mostly from graft donor cells, taken 360 days after TCRalphabeta/CD19-depleted stem cell transplant.

This receptor carries the CDR3 CSAPGSKQYNEQFF. The DNA is as follows: TGCAGCGCACCGGGATCGAAACAATACAATGAGCAGTTCTTC. This receptor chain uses TRBV29-1 and TRBJ2-1, with TRBD2 tentatively as D gene (5 bases match). Reading from cysteine to phenylalanine, the CDR3 counts 14 amino acids. Only CDR3 DNA is held: 42 bases, read in frame from base 1. According to the germline V gene, CDR1 reads SQVTM and CDR2 reads ANQGSEA. Between the V and J ends, shortened by 7 bases and 4 bases respectively, the junction contains 17 bases.